Following are 19 T cell receptor beta chains from one sample sequenced in a study of T cells after yellow fever vaccination. TCRdb fed the 5' RACE reads into MiXCR, producing one record per CDR3 protein. Counted here are about 580,000 distinct CDR3 sequences, about a sixth occurring once; the ten biggest clones make up approximately 15%. The input for sequencing was PBMCs, taken 5 to 6 days after the first yellow fever vaccination. All receptors come from a man aged 18-30 years who received the YFV17D yellow fever vaccine.

The chain is built from TRBV10-3 and TRBJ2-2, with 8 bases that match TRBD1. The germline V gene encodes CDR1 ENHRY and CDR2 SYGVKD. The CDR3 is made up of 13 amino acids. V was clipped by 7 bases and J by 5 bases; unmatched bases: 3. Here the CDR3 reads CAINTGGTGELFF. The DNA for the CDR3 is TGTGCCATCAATACAGGGGGTACCGGGGAGCTGTTTTTT.

The CDR3 DNA sequence: TGCGCCAGCAGCCGGGCTGAGGGGCTCGAGCAGTACTTC. It specifies CASSRAEGLEQYF. The V gene is TRBV4-1, the J gene TRBJ2-7, with D possibly being TRBD1 or TRBD2 (5 bases each). V was trimmed by 4 bases and J by 6 bases, leaving 13 bases between them. The germline gives CDR1 MGHRA, CDR2 YSYEKL. The CDR3 is 13 residues long.

The CDR3 sequence is CASSFTDVASTDTQYF. CDR3 nucleotides: TGTGCCAGCAGTTTCACGGACGTAGCTTCCACAGATACGCAGTATTTT. The chain uses TRBV12-3 or TRBV12-4 and TRBJ2-3; no reliable D call. Deletions cut 3 bases from V and 2 bases from J, with 15 bases between. The CDR3 extends over 16 amino acids.

This clonotype has a handful of counts. This rearrangement joins TRBV7-3 to TRBJ1-1; D is ambiguous. The CDR3 totals 13 residues. From germline, CDR1 is SGHTA and CDR2 FQGTGA. With 3 bases removed from V and 4 bases from J, the gap between germline ends came to 9 bases. The CDR3 coding sequence is TGTGCCAGCAGCTTTTCGGAGGCCACTGAAGCTTTCTTT. It encodes CASSFSEATEAFF.

The chain carries TRBV2 and TRBJ1-2; D is possibly TRBD1 (5 bases). CDR3 length: 14 amino acids. Trimming took off 4 bases at V and 4 bases at J, with 13 bases between the two ends. Germline CDR1 is SNHLY and CDR2 is FYNNEI. The CDR3 is CASSGDPTGYGYTF. CDR3 DNA sequence: TGTGCCAGCAGTGGGGACCCAACCGGCTATGGCTACACCTTC.

This clonotype has more than one count but fewer than ten. The rearrangement uses TRBV24-1 and TRBJ1-1, with 9 nucleotides matching TRBD1. The CDR3 totals 14 residues. Looked up from germline, CDR1 is KGHDR and CDR2 is SFDVKD. V trimming: 4 bases; J trimming: 2 bases; junction bases outside the gene matches: 1. The CDR3 DNA reads TGTGCCACCAGTGAGGGACAGGGAAACACTGAAGCTTTCTTT. Translating gives CATSEGQGNTEAFF.

This clonotype was observed a handful of times. This sequence joins TRBV5-1 and TRBJ1-1, with 7 bases aligning to TRBD1. CDR1 and CDR2 (germline): SGHRS, YFSETQ. The CDR3 covers 15 residues. Unmatched junction bases numbered 4, after V lost 2 bases and J lost 0 bases. For the CDR3, the DNA is TGCGCCAGCAGCTTCAGGGGGTTAATGAACACTGAAGCTTTCTTT. Encoded protein: CASSFRGLMNTEAFF.

V gene TRBV5-5 combines with J gene TRBJ1-4; no clear D. CDR3 length equals 15 residues. V was shortened by 1 base and J by 2 bases, with 9 bases between the two germline ends. Germline CDR1 and CDR2: SGHKS and YYEKEE (reference sequence). The CDR3 protein is CASSLSLGTNEKLFF. CDR3 in DNA: TGTGCCAGCAGCTTGTCCCTAGGCACTAATGAAAAACTGTTTTTT.

The genes are TRBV5-1 and TRBJ1-1, with D perhaps matching TRBD1 (5 bases). With 4 bases removed from V and 6 bases from J, the gap between germline ends came to 19 bases. The CDR3 contains 15 residues. CDR1 and CDR2 from the germline V gene are SGHRS and YFSETQ. The CDR3 nucleotides are TGCGCCAGCAGCCTGATTGGGGGGGTTAATGCTGAAGCTTTCTTT. Its protein product is CASSLIGGVNAEAFF.

The J gene is TRBJ1-2, the V gene TRBV28; D gene uncertain. Germline V gene lookup returns CDR1 MDHEN and CDR2 SYDVKM. The CDR3 extends over 13 amino acids. Trimming stripped 11 bases from V and 0 bases from J, with 13 bases between. The DNA of the CDR3 is TGTGCCTCCCTGGCAGGCACTAACTATGGCTACACCTTC. This gives the protein CASLAGTNYGYTF.

V usage is TRBV5-4 and J usage is TRBJ1-5; the D is unclear. Trimming took 0 bases from V and 6 from J, leaving 13 bases between them. CDR3 length equals 15 residues. CDR1 and CDR2 from the germline V gene are SGHNT and YYREEE (reference sequence). The CDR3 protein is CASSLGGQVGQPQHF. The CDR3 region has the DNA TGTGCCAGCAGCTTGGGTGGCCAGGTAGGTCAGCCCCAGCATTTT.

This clonotype has a handful of counts. The V and J genes are TRBV10-3 and TRBJ1-1; maybe TRBD1 (6 bases). Trimming cost V 11 bases and J 3 bases, with 16 bases left between them. Per germline, CDR1 ENHRY and CDR2 SYGVKD. The CDR3 is 13 amino acids. The CDR3 nucleotides are TGTGCCGGAGGGGGAGAGGTACACACTGAAGCTTTCTTT. Translating it yields CAGGGEVHTEAFF.

The chain joins TRBV11-2 to TRBJ2-7; D call uncertain. The CDR3 consists of 14 residues. V shed 5 bases and J shed 0 bases, with 11 bases lying between them. The germline CDR1 and CDR2 sequences are SGHAT and FQNNGV. The CDR3 coding sequence is TGTGCCAGCAGCCTCACGGAGAGCTCCTACGAGCAGTACGTC. Protein sequence: CASSLTESSYEQYV.

V gene TRBV7-2 combines with J gene TRBJ2-3, with no clear D. CDR1 is SGHTA, CDR2 FQGNSA, per germline. This CDR3 has 14 residues. Trimming stripped 8 bases from V and 4 bases from J, with 16 bases between. The CDR3 bases are TGTGCCAGCGGGAAACAGAGTCCGGCAGATACGCAGTATTTT. Translation gives CASGKQSPADTQYF.

This clonotype was observed a few times. This sequence joins TRBV4-2 and TRBJ2-2; 11 bases line up with TRBD2. This CDR3 is built from 18 residues. Germline values: CDR1 LGHNA, CDR2 YNFKEQ. The junction had 9 bases not matched to a gene; V was cut back by 0 bases and J by 6 bases. CDR3 region: CASSQDLLAGGHSGELFF. CDR3 nucleotide sequence: TGTGCCAGCAGCCAAGATCTTTTAGCGGGGGGGCATTCCGGGGAGCTGTTTTTT.

This clonotype was counted between two and nine times. This chain connects TRBV11-3 to TRBJ2-4; D is unresolved. The length of the CDR3 is 17 residues. V dropped 1 base and J dropped 11 bases, with 24 bases sitting between them. Germline values: CDR1 SGHNT, CDR2 YENEEA. Written as DNA, the CDR3 is TGTGCCAGCAGCTTAGCTGGGAATTCAGGCCGGGCCTATGTTCAGTACTTC. Translation: CASSLAGNSGRAYVQYF.

This clonotype occurred a few times. This rearrangement joins TRBV12-3 or TRBV12-4 to TRBJ1-1, with D unclear. This CDR3 has 13 amino acids. V lost 7 bases and J lost 2, with 11 bases in between. The CDR3 reads CASTVETNTEAFF. In nucleotides, the CDR3 is TGTGCCAGCACCGTCGAGACAAACACTGAAGCTTTCTTT.

The rearrangement uses TRBV5-1 and TRBJ1-2, with D unresolved. The CDR3 totals 14 residues. V shed 4 bases and J shed 4 bases, with 14 bases lying between them. Per the germline V gene, CDR1 is SGHRS and CDR2 is YFSETQ. Written as DNA, the CDR3 is TGCGCCAGCAGCCCTGGAGATTTTTCCTATGGCTACACCTTC. Amino acid sequence: CASSPGDFSYGYTF.

As DNA, the CDR3 is TGTGCCAGCAGCCAAGGGGGGATGGCCACTGAAGCTTTCTTT. Translated: CASSQGGMATEAFF. The chain has TRBV3-1 and TRBJ1-1, with D possibly TRBD1 on 5 matching bases. Germline CDR1 LGHDT, CDR2 YNNKEL (reference sequence). The ends were cut back, 1 base at V and 4 bases at J, with 10 bases in the middle. The CDR3 has 14 residues.